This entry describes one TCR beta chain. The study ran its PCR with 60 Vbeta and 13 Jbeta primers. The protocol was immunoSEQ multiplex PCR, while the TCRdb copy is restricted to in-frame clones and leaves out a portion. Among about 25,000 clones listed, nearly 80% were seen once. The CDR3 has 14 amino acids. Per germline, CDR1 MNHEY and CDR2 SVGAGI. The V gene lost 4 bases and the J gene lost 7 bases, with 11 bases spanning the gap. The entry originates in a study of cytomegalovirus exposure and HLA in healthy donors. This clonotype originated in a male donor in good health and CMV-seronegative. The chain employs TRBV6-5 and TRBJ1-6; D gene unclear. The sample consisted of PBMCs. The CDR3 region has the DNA TGTGCCAGCAGTTCGGCGACGGAGAATTCACCCCTCCACTTT. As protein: CASSSATENSPLHF.